The 28 T cell receptor beta chains below were found in one sample sequenced in a study of blood T cell repertoires in COVID-19. TCRdb's table, derived via immunoSEQ multiplex PCR, lists solely in-frame clones and lacks some. The table has tens of thousands of clones, more than 70% seen once. The source material was peripheral blood. The receptor set was obtained from a woman aged 45 to 65 with active or convalescent COVID-19.

This clone has only one observation. DNA of the CDR3: TGTGCCAGCAGCTCTCACAGGGGAAGAAACACCGGGGAGCTGTTTTTT. This gives the protein CASSSHRGRNTGELFF. The chain carries TRBV7-9 and TRBJ2-2, with 7 bases identical to TRBD1. The CDR3 sequence is 16 residues long. Germline-derived CDR1 and CDR2 are SEHNR and FQNEAQ (reference sequence). Trimming cost V 4 bases and J 2 bases; bases outside gene matches: 7.

V gene TRBV6-1 combines with J gene TRBJ2-2, with 10 bases lining up with TRBD2. The V segment lost 1 base and the J segment 3 bases; nucleotides outside the gene matches: 5. The V gene's germline CDR1 is MNHNS and CDR2 SASEGT. This CDR3 spans 17 amino acids. The DNA of the CDR3 is TGTGCCAGCAGTGAAGTGCTAGCGGGAGAGTACACCGGGGAGCTGTTTTTT. Translated, it gives CASSEVLAGEYTGELFF.

This chain connects TRBV4-2 to TRBJ2-1, with 10 bases that match TRBD2. Germline-derived CDR1 and CDR2 are LGHNA and YNFKEQ. The CDR3 spans 16 residues. Unmatched junction bases numbered 7, after V lost 4 bases and J lost 4 bases. The CDR3 nucleotides read TGTGCCAGCAGCCCGCGACTAGCGGGCATATACAATGAGCAGTTCTTC. Translated: CASSPRLAGIYNEQFF.

The chain carries TRBV5-8 and TRBJ2-7, with a weak D call TRBD2 (6 bases). The CDR3 runs 15 residues. Trimming cost V 2 bases and J 0 bases, with 12 bases left between them. In germline, CDR1 is SGHTS, CDR2 YDEGEE. The CDR3 region has the DNA TGTGCCAGCAGCTTAAGCGGGTATATCTCCTACGAGCAGTACTTC. Its translation is CASSLSGYISYEQYF.

V is TRBV6-2 or TRBV6-3 and J is TRBJ2-7, with 13 positions matching TRBD2. V was pared by 5 bases and J by 5 bases, with 9 bases of the junction left unmatched. This CDR3 region has 16 residues. Germline V gives CDR1 MNHEY, CDR2 SVGEGT. CDR3 protein: CASSRTGLAGVDEQYF. As DNA, the CDR3 is TGTGCCAGCAGTCGTACCGGACTAGCGGGAGTGGACGAGCAGTACTTC.

V usage is TRBV19 and J usage is TRBJ2-1; 10 nucleotides match TRBD1. Germline V lookup: CDR1 LNHDA, CDR2 SQIVND (reference sequence). After removal of 5 bases from V and 6 bases from J, the junction contained 7 bases not matched to a gene. This CDR3 is built from 15 residues. Here the CDR3 DNA reads TGTGCCAGTAGTGTTTCCGGGACAGGGGCCAATGAGCAGTTCTTC. Protein: CASSVSGTGANEQFF. Based on the CDR3 plus reference TRBV19 and TRBJ2-1, the full variable domain is DGGITQSPKYLFRKEGQNVTLSCEQNLNHDAMYWYRQDPGQGLRLIYYSQIVNDFQKGDIAEGYSVSREKKESFPLTVTSAQKNPTAFYLCASSVSGTGANEQFFGPGTRLTVL.

J is TRBJ2-6 and V is TRBV4-2; 9 bases are a match to TRBD2. This CDR3 region has 18 residues. Trimming removed 4 bases from V and 1 base from J; junction bases left unmatched: 8. Per the germline V gene, CDR1 is LGHNA and CDR2 is YNFKEQ. CDR3 DNA: TGTGCCAGCAGCCGATTAGGGCGGGAGGGATCTGGGGCCAACGTCCTGACTTTC. Protein sequence: CASSRLGREGSGANVLTF.

This clone occurred once. This sequence joins TRBV9 and TRBJ2-1; a weak D match, TRBD2 (6 bases). V lost 4 bases and J lost 4, with 21 bases in between. The germline V gene has CDR1 SGDLS and CDR2 YYNGEE. The CDR3 is 17 amino acids. The CDR3 loop reads CASSPPGSGAGYNEQFF. CDR3 nucleotide sequence: TGTGCCAGCAGCCCCCCCGGGAGTGGGGCGGGTTACAATGAGCAGTTCTTC.

V is TRBV12-3 or TRBV12-4 and J is TRBJ2-5; possible D gene TRBD1, 5 bases. The V gene lost 8 bases and the J gene lost 5 bases, with 15 bases spanning the gap. This CDR3 has 13 amino acids. CDR3 region: CASEGAFGETQYF. CDR3 sequence (DNA): TGTGCCAGCGAAGGGGCCTTCGGGGAGACCCAGTACTTC.

Here the CDR3 DNA reads TGTGCCAGCAGTAGAGGCGGGGGGCCATATTCGTTTGGAAACACCATATATTTT. It specifies CASSRGGGPYSFGNTIYF. This chain uses TRBV27 with TRBJ1-3; D is perhaps TRBD1 (6 bases). The germline CDR1 and CDR2 sequences are MNHEY and SMNVEV (reference sequence). The CDR3 is 18 residues long. Trimming left V 5 bases short and J 3 bases short, with 23 bases between.

The chain uses TRBV6-6 and TRBJ1-2; 7 bases line up with TRBD1. The CDR3 extends over 16 amino acids. V was clipped by 8 bases and J by 4 bases; unmatched bases: 16. The germline V gene encodes CDR1 MNHNY and CDR2 SVGAGI (reference sequence). CDR3 nucleotides: TGTGCCAGCGAGCGCCGACGACAGGGCTTGGTCTATGGCTACACCTTC. This translates into CASERRRQGLVYGYTF.

The chain recombines TRBV18 with TRBJ2-3; D gene ambiguous. Trimming removed 3 bases from V and 0 bases from J, with 7 bases in between. The CDR3 extends over 14 amino acids. Germline assignment: CDR1 KGHSH and CDR2 LQKENI. As DNA, the CDR3 is TGTGCCAGCTCACCGCCCCTAAGCACAGATACGCAGTATTTT. This gives the protein CASSPPLSTDTQYF.

This chain uses TRBV29-1 with TRBJ2-3; no clear D gene. The germline V gene encodes CDR1 SQVTM and CDR2 ANQGSEA. This CDR3 comprises 12 residues. Trimming pared 4 bases from V and 2 bases from J, leaving 7 bases between. The CDR3 protein is CSVVQFTDTQYF. The DNA of the CDR3 is TGCAGCGTTGTACAGTTCACAGATACGCAGTATTTT.

The chain uses TRBV5-1 and TRBJ2-3, with D possibly being TRBD2 (5 bases). This CDR3 is 16 amino acids long. Germline assignment: CDR1 SGHRS and CDR2 YFSETQ. Trimming left V 5 bases short and J 0 bases short, with 16 bases between. DNA for the CDR3: TGCGCCAGCAGTGATAGCGCTTTGGCTAGCACAGATACGCAGTATTTT. It encodes CASSDSALASTDTQYF.

In DNA, the CDR3 is TGTGCCAGTAGTATGGCTCGCCAGCGGATCTATGGCTACACCTTC. Protein sequence: CASSMARQRIYGYTF. The J gene is TRBJ1-2, the V gene TRBV19; D remains ambiguous. CDR3 length: 15 amino acids. The germline CDR1 and CDR2 sequences are LNHDA and SQIVND (reference sequence). V lost 3 bases to trimming and J lost 4 bases, with 15 bases between them. The full variable domain, with the rest looked up from reference TRBV19 and TRBJ1-2, is DGGITQSPKYLFRKEGQNVTLSCEQNLNHDAMYWYRQDPGQGLRLIYYSQIVNDFQKGDIAEGYSVSREKKESFPLTVTSAQKNPTAFYLCASSMARQRIYGYTFGSGTRLTVV.

This clone has more than one count but fewer than ten. V gene TRBV6-5 combines with J gene TRBJ2-3; 9 positions match TRBD1. The CDR3 totals 13 residues. With 8 bases clipped from V and 2 bases from J, the junction kept 2 bases outside the gene matches. Germline values: CDR1 MNHEY, CDR2 SVGAGI. This CDR3 is CASGDRDTDTQYF. In DNA, the CDR3 is TGTGCCAGCGGGGACAGGGACACAGATACGCAGTATTTT.

The V gene is TRBV7-3, the J gene TRBJ2-1, with TRBD2 matching over 8 bases. This CDR3 region has 16 residues. With V trimmed by 0 bases and J by 0 bases, 1 base remained unmatched. Looked up from germline, CDR1 is SGHTA and CDR2 is FQGTGA. The CDR3 nucleotides read TGTGCCAGCAGCTTAACACTAGCGGACTCCTACAATGAGCAGTTCTTC. This encodes CASSLTLADSYNEQFF.

Only one count was recorded for this clone. The chain is built from TRBV6-4 and TRBJ2-2, with D possibly being TRBD1 (6 bases). The CDR3 runs 18 residues. Trimming took off 7 bases at V and 1 base at J, with 22 bases between the two ends. Germline V gives CDR1 MRHNA, CDR2 SNTAGT. The CDR3 loop is CASTRTPQQGLNTGELFF. CDR3 DNA: TGTGCCAGCACGCGAACACCCCAACAGGGATTGAACACCGGGGAGCTGTTTTTT.

The chain employs TRBV19 and TRBJ2-1, with 8 bases aligning to TRBD2. V lost 5 bases, J lost 0 bases, and 15 bases stayed unmatched. This CDR3 spans 19 amino acids. In germline, CDR1 is LNHDA, CDR2 SQIVND (reference sequence). CDR3 protein: CASSLFIRLAPSSYNEQFF. In DNA, the CDR3 is TGTGCCAGTAGTTTATTTATTAGACTAGCGCCCAGCTCCTACAATGAGCAGTTCTTC.

The chain employs TRBV28 and TRBJ1-5; 8 positions agree with TRBD1. Per the germline V gene, CDR1 is MDHEN and CDR2 is SYDVKM. Unmatched junction bases numbered 8, after V lost 7 bases and J lost 0 bases. The CDR3 consists of 16 residues. CDR3 region: CASNPRDRFSNQPQHF. The CDR3 coding sequence is TGTGCCAGCAACCCTCGGGACAGGTTTAGCAATCAGCCCCAGCATTTT.

V and J are TRBV4-2 and TRBJ2-1; 10 bases are a match to TRBD1. This CDR3 has 15 residues. CDR1 LGHNA and CDR2 YNFKEQ come from the germline V gene. With V trimmed by 1 base and J by 7 bases, 4 bases remained unmatched. In nucleotides, the CDR3 is TGTGCCAGCAGCCAAGGGACAGGGGGAGGAAATGAGCAGTTCTTC. This codes for CASSQGTGGGNEQFF.

This clone was seen a single time. The J gene is TRBJ2-1, the V gene TRBV2, with TRBD2 matching over 7 bases. The CDR3 runs 15 residues. Trimming at V came to 4 bases and at J to 4 bases, leaving 7 bases not matched to a gene. Per germline, CDR1 SNHLY and CDR2 FYNNEI. The CDR3 is CASSGGGGIYNEQFF. The CDR3 bases are TGTGCCAGCAGTGGTGGGGGGGGAATTTACAATGAGCAGTTCTTC.

The table lists this clone with a few counts. The rearrangement uses TRBV27 and TRBJ1-6, with D possibly TRBD1 on 6 matching bases. This CDR3 is built from 18 residues. Germline CDR1 is MNHEY and CDR2 is SMNVEV (reference sequence). Trimming took off 1 base at V and 6 bases at J, with 19 bases between the two ends. Written as DNA, the CDR3 is TGTGCCAGCAGTTTATTTCCGGTTGGGTCAGGGGTTAATTCACCCCTCCACTTT. Protein: CASSLFPVGSGVNSPLHF.

The chain is built from TRBV5-6 and TRBJ1-1; a possible D gene is TRBD1 (6 bases). This CDR3 has 15 residues. Germline loops: CDR1 SGHDT, CDR2 YYEEEE. The V gene lost 3 bases and the J gene lost 1 base, with 13 bases spanning the gap. The CDR3 DNA reads as TGTGCCAGCAGCTCAACACGGGGGGCGAACACTGAAGCTTTCTTT. This codes for CASSSTRGANTEAFF.

In its sample, this clone was seen once. A junction boundary mismatches the germline segment, possibly from a read error. This chain links TRBV7-7 with TRBJ2-1; 12 bases fit TRBD2. The germline V gene has CDR1 SSHAT and CDR2 FNYEAQ (reference sequence). The CDR3 runs to 18 residues. CDR3 region: CASSPSLKPGLAGNEQFF. For the CDR3, the DNA is TGTGCTAGCAGCCCGTCCTTAAAACCGGGACTAGCGGGTAATGAGCAGTTCTTC.

CDR3 nucleotide sequence: TGTGCCAGCAGCCAGGATGAAAAACTGTTTTTT. Amino acid sequence: CASSQDEKLFF. The chain has TRBV7-9 and TRBJ1-4; D gene ambiguous. Trimming stripped 5 bases from V and 6 bases from J, with 4 bases between. The CDR3 runs to 11 residues. Germline values: CDR1 SEHNR, CDR2 FQNEAQ (reference sequence).

The V gene is TRBV7-9, the J gene TRBJ2-5; D may be TRBD2 (6 bases). CDR1 SEHNR and CDR2 FQNEAQ come from the germline V gene (reference sequence). This CDR3 spans 15 amino acids. V was clipped by 3 bases and J by 5 bases, with 16 bases between them. In DNA, the CDR3 is TGTGCCAGCAGCTTGACTAGAGGCGGTCTGGAGACCCAGTACTTC. Translating gives CASSLTRGGLETQYF.

The V and J genes are TRBV5-4 and TRBJ1-1; maybe TRBD1 (6 bases). Germline values: CDR1 SGHNT, CDR2 YYREEE (reference sequence). The CDR3 has 15 amino acids. V lost 9 bases, J lost 1 base, and 19 bases lay in between. CDR3: CATQMGGPQNTEAFF. CDR3 coding DNA: TGTGCCACCCAAATGGGGGGGCCCCAGAACACTGAAGCTTTCTTT.